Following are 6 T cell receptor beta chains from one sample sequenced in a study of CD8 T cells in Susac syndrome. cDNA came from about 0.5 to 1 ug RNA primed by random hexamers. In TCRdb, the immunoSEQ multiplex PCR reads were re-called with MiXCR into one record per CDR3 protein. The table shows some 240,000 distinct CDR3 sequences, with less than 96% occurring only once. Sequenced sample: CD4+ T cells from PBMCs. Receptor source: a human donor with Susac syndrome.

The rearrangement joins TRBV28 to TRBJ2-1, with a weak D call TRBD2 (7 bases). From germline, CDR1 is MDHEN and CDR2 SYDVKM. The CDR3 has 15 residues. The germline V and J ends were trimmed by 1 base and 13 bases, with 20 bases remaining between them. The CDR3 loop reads CASSLLAIGGPLQFF. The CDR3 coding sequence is TGTGCCAGCAGTTTATTGGCTATCGGGGGGCCCCTCCAGTTCTTC.

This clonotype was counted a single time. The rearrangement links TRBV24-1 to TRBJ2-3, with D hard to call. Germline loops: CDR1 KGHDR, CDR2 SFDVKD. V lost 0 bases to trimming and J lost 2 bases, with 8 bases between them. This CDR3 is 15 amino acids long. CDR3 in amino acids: CATSDLTDPTDTQYF. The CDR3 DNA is TGTGCCACCAGTGATTTGACAGATCCCACAGATACGCAGTATTTT.

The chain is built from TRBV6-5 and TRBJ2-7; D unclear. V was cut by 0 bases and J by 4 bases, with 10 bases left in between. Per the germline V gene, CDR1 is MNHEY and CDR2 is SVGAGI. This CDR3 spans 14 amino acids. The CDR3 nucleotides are TGTGCCAGCAGTTACTCGATAGGCAGTTACGAGCAGTACTTC. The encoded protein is CASSYSIGSYEQYF.

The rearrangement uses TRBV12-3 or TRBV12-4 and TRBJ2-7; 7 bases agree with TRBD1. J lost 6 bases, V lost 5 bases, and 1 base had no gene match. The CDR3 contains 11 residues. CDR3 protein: CASSKGAEQYF. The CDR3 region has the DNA TGTGCCAGCAGTAAGGGGGCCGAGCAGTACTTC.

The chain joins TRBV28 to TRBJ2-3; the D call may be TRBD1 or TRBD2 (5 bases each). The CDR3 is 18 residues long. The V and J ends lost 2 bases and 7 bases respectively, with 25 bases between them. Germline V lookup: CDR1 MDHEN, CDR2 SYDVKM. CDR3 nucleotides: TGTGCCAGCAGTTTACGCATCCGGGACCGGCACCGTCGGCATACGCAGTATTTT. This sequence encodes CASSLRIRDRHRRHTQYF.

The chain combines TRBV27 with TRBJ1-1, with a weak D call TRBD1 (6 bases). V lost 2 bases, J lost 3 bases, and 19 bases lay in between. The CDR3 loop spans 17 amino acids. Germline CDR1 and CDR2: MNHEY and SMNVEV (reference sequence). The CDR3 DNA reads TGTGCCAGCAGTTTAGGGGAGTTTCCAGGGGAGGACACTGAAGCTTTCTTT. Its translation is CASSLGEFPGEDTEAFF.